This TCR beta chain is drawn from a study of control samples from healthy donors and cancer patients. Turning to this clone: This specimen includes other DNA sequences encoding the same CDR3.

Deletions cut 2 bases from V and 3 bases from J, with 6 bases between. Per germline, CDR1 SGHNT and CDR2 YENEEA. This CDR3 spans 13 amino acids. TCRdb keeps only in-frame clones here, not all; method: immunoSEQ multiplex PCR. The sample has over 85,000 clones, 70% to 90% seen once; the top ten hold about 8.6%. Sequenced input: PBMCs. V is TRBV11-3 and J is TRBJ2-3; no definite D call. This sequence was found in a woman aged 50 to 60 with colorectal cancer. The CDR3 loop reads CASSLSRTDTQYF. DNA for the CDR3: TGTGCCAGCAGCTTATCCAGGACAGATACGCAGTATTTT.